These T cell receptor beta chains were read from a single sample in a study of OX40 agonist ivuxolimab in advanced cancers. Libraries were prepared by immunoSEQ multiplex PCR; TCRdb keeps only in-frame clonotypes and omits some of them. The table records about 55,000 clones, more than 65% of them present only once. This sample comprised CD4+ or CD8+ T cells sorted from blood, obtained in a trial of the OX40 agonist ivuxolimab. The source of these receptors is an adult with an advanced solid tumor such as melanoma, head and neck, liver or kidney cancer. The CDR3 runs from the conserved cysteine through the conserved F or W. D genes are given only for firm matches. A row's size may be missing; if present it is once, few, many or a size class.

d_call: TRBD2; v_call: TRBV6-4; j_call: TRBJ2-7; clone_size: few; cdr3_aa: CASHSRDPAGDYEQYF; cdr3_nt: TGTGCCAGCCACTCCCGGGACCCCGCGGGGGACTACGAGCAGTACTTC
d_call: NA; v_call: TRBV5-1; j_call: TRBJ1-2; clone_size: once; cdr3_aa: CASSLNREVGYTF; cdr3_nt: TGCGCCAGCAGCCTTAACAGGGAGGTTGGCTACACCTTC
d_call: TRBD2; v_call: TRBV11-2; j_call: TRBJ2-5; clone_size: once; cdr3_aa: CASSFRTSGGKETQYF; cdr3_nt: TGTGCCAGCAGCTTTCGGACTAGCGGGGGGAAGGAGACCCAGTACTTC
d_call: NA; v_call: TRBV5-1; j_call: TRBJ1-2; clone_size: few; cdr3_aa: CASSLVGNNYGYTF; cdr3_nt: TGCGCCAGCAGCTTGGTTGGGAATAACTATGGCTACACCTTC
d_call: NA; v_call: TRBV27; j_call: TRBJ1-1; clone_size: NA; cdr3_aa: CASSSLGSQSTEAFF; cdr3_nt: TGTGCCAGCAGTTCCCTGGGGAGCCAAAGCACTGAAGCTTTCTTT
d_call: NA; v_call: TRBV11-2; j_call: TRBJ2-5; clone_size: NA; cdr3_aa: CASSLGGLETQYF; cdr3_nt: TGTGCCAGCAGCTTAGGGGGATTGGAGACCCAGTACTTC
d_call: TRBD1; v_call: TRBV10-1; j_call: TRBJ1-6; clone_size: NA; cdr3_aa: CASRETGEGSPLHF; cdr3_nt: TGCGCCAGCAGGGAGACAGGGGAGGGATCACCCCTCCACTTT
d_call: TRBD2; v_call: TRBV9; j_call: TRBJ2-4; clone_size: few; cdr3_aa: CASSVSTSGRNIQYF; cdr3_nt: TGTGCCAGCAGCGTATCAACTAGCGGGAGAAACATTCAGTACTTC
d_call: TRBD2; v_call: TRBV7-2; j_call: TRBJ2-5; clone_size: NA; cdr3_aa: CASSIGRRETQYF; cdr3_nt: TGTGCCAGCAGCATCGGGAGGCGAGAGACCCAGTACTTC
d_call: NA; v_call: TRBV5-1; j_call: TRBJ2-2; clone_size: NA; cdr3_aa: CASKDRGPSGELFF; cdr3_nt: TGCGCCTCCAAAGACCGGGGGCCGTCCGGGGAGCTGTTTTTT
d_call: NA; v_call: TRBV7-6; j_call: TRBJ2-1; clone_size: NA; cdr3_aa: CASSFRGTQFF; cdr3_nt: TGTGCCAGCAGCTTCAGGGGCACACAGTTCTTC
d_call: NA; v_call: TRBV7-2; j_call: TRBJ1-1; clone_size: NA; cdr3_aa: CASSVRPGHLEAFF; cdr3_nt: TGTGCCAGCAGCGTCAGACCCGGACACCTTGAAGCTTTCTTT
d_call: NA; v_call: TRBV5-1; j_call: TRBJ2-1; clone_size: NA; cdr3_aa: CASSWIANNEQFF; cdr3_nt: TGCGCCAGCAGCTGGATAGCTAACAATGAGCAGTTCTTC
d_call: TRBD1; v_call: TRBV6-7; j_call: TRBJ1-2; clone_size: NA; cdr3_aa: CASSSGQDLNYGYTF; cdr3_nt: TGTGCCAGCAGTTCCGGACAGGACCTTAACTATGGCTACACCTTC
d_call: NA; v_call: TRBV28; j_call: TRBJ1-2; clone_size: NA; cdr3_aa: CASSLPNYGYTF; cdr3_nt: TGTGCCAGCAGTTTGCCGAACTATGGCTACACCTTC
d_call: NA; v_call: TRBV7-3; j_call: TRBJ1-2; clone_size: few; cdr3_aa: CASSGSGGYGYTF; cdr3_nt: TGTGCCAGCAGCGGCAGTGGGGGCTATGGCTACACCTTC
d_call: TRBD2; v_call: TRBV18; j_call: TRBJ2-3; clone_size: NA; cdr3_aa: CASSPPSGSSDTQYF; cdr3_nt: TGTGCCAGCTCACCACCTAGCGGGAGCTCAGATACGCAGTATTTT
d_call: TRBD1; v_call: TRBV13; j_call: TRBJ2-5; clone_size: NA; cdr3_aa: CASSLGVNRGQETQYF; cdr3_nt: TGTGCCAGCAGCTTAGGGGTAAACAGGGGACAAGAGACCCAGTACTTC
d_call: NA; v_call: TRBV7-8; j_call: TRBJ2-7; clone_size: NA; cdr3_aa: CASSHDGGLGYEQYF; cdr3_nt: TGTGCCAGCAGCCATGACGGGGGATTGGGCTACGAGCAGTACTTC
d_call: NA; v_call: TRBV7-2; j_call: TRBJ2-5; clone_size: NA; cdr3_aa: CASSQETQYF; cdr3_nt: TGTGCCAGTAGCCAAGAGACCCAGTACTTC
d_call: TRBD2; v_call: TRBV4-3; j_call: TRBJ2-1; clone_size: NA; cdr3_aa: CASSQGPSGFNEQFF; cdr3_nt: TGCGCCAGCAGCCAAGGCCCTAGCGGGTTCAATGAGCAGTTCTTC
d_call: NA; v_call: TRBV18; j_call: TRBJ1-1; clone_size: NA; cdr3_aa: CASSPRQVTNTEAFF; cdr3_nt: TGTGCCAGCTCACCGAGACAGGTAACGAACACTGAAGCTTTCTTT
d_call: NA; v_call: TRBV6-5; j_call: TRBJ1-2; clone_size: NA; cdr3_aa: CASSYSGHYGYTF; cdr3_nt: TGTGCCAGCAGTTACTCGGGTCATTATGGCTACACCTTC
d_call: NA; v_call: TRBV7-8; j_call: TRBJ2-7; clone_size: once; cdr3_aa: CASSLGGNNYEQYF; cdr3_nt: TGTGCCAGCAGCTTAGGAGGGAACAACTACGAGCAGTACTTC
d_call: NA; v_call: TRBV5-1; j_call: TRBJ2-7; clone_size: few; cdr3_aa: CASSLEAGRSPEQYF; cdr3_nt: TGCGCCAGCAGCTTGGAGGCAGGGAGGTCTCCGGAGCAGTACTTC
d_call: NA; v_call: TRBV5-6; j_call: TRBJ2-5; clone_size: NA; cdr3_aa: CASSLLQVSETQYF; cdr3_nt: TGTGCCAGCAGCTTGTTACAGGTTTCCGAGACCCAGTACTTC
d_call: NA; v_call: TRBV27; j_call: TRBJ2-4; clone_size: few; cdr3_aa: CATPLRGGAGGAKNIQYF; cdr3_nt: TGTGCCACACCGCTCAGGGGAGGGGCAGGGGGAGCCAAAAACATTCAGTACTTC
d_call: NA; v_call: TRBV6-6; j_call: TRBJ2-7; clone_size: NA; cdr3_aa: CASRHRDSYEQYF; cdr3_nt: TGTGCCAGCAGGCACAGGGATTCCTACGAGCAGTACTTC
d_call: TRBD1; v_call: TRBV7-7; j_call: TRBJ1-1; clone_size: NA; cdr3_aa: CASSPIVAGGLTEAFF; cdr3_nt: TGTGCCAGCAGCCCAATCGTCGCAGGGGGGCTCACTGAAGCTTTCTTT
d_call: TRBD2; v_call: TRBV15; j_call: TRBJ2-3; clone_size: NA; cdr3_aa: CATSRELAGDSTDTQYF; cdr3_nt: TGTGCCACCAGCAGAGAGTTAGCGGGAGACTCCACAGATACGCAGTATTTT
d_call: TRBD2; v_call: TRBV18; j_call: TRBJ2-7; clone_size: few; cdr3_aa: CASSPLGEGHYEQYF; cdr3_nt: TGTGCCAGCTCACCCCTAGGGGAGGGCCACTACGAGCAGTACTTC
d_call: TRBD1; v_call: TRBV5-4; j_call: TRBJ1-1; clone_size: few; cdr3_aa: CASSEGQGSRAEAFF; cdr3_nt: TGTGCCAGCAGCGAGGGACAGGGGAGTAGGGCTGAAGCTTTCTTT